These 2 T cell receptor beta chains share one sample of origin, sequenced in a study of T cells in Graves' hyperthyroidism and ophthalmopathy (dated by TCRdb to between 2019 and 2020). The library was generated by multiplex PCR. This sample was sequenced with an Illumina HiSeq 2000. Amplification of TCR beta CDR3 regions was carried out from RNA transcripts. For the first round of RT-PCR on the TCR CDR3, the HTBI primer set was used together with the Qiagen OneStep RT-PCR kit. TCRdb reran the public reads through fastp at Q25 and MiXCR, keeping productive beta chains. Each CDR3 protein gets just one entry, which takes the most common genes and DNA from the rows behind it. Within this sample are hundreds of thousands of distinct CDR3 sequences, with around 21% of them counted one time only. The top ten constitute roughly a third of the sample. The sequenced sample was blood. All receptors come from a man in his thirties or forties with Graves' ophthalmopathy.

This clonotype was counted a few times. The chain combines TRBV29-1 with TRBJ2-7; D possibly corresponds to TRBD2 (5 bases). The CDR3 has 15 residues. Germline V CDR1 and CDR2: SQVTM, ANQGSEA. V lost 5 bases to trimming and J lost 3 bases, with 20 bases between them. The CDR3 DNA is TGCAGCGTTCAACCCGACTACTCCCCAGACTACGAGCAGTACTTC. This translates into CSVQPDYSPDYEQYF.

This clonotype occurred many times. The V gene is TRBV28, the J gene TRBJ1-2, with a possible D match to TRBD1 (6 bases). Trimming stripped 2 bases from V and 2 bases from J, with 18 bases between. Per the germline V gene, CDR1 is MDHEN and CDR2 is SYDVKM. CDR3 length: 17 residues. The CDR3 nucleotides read TGTGCCAGCAGTTTAGACCCGCGGGGGCTCTTAAACTATGGCTACACCTTC. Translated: CASSLDPRGLLNYGYTF.